These 31 T cell receptor beta chains came from one sample sequenced in a study of radiation and T cells in renal cell carcinoma. Regarding time point: baseline pretreatment blood. The treatment: 15 Gy SBRT to primary tumor, nephrectomy 4 weeks later. Method: immunoSEQ multiplex PCR; TCRdb's copy keeps in-frame clones and lacks some. The sample has tens of thousands of clones, over 65% seen once. Source: blood, taken from a patient whose treatment included radiotherapy and nephrectomy. These receptor sequences come from a man between 60 and 75 years old with renal cell carcinoma.

CDR3 DNA: TGCGCCAGCAGCCAAGATCGGAGCACCAGCTCCTACGAGCAGTACTTC. As protein: CASSQDRSTSSYEQYF. The gene calls are TRBV4-3 and TRBJ2-7; D ambiguous. Trimming took off 0 bases at V and 0 bases at J, with 12 bases between the two ends. CDR1 and CDR2 (germline): LGHNA, YSLEER. This CDR3 is built from 16 residues.

This clone appeared a few times. This sequence joins TRBV5-1 and TRBJ2-1, with 7 bases fitting TRBD1. This CDR3 spans 12 amino acids. Germline V gene sequence: CDR1 SGHRS, CDR2 YFSETQ. V gave up 4 bases and J gave up 7 bases; unmatched junction bases: 2. The CDR3 spells CASSQQGNEQFF. CDR3 nucleotides: TGCGCCAGCAGCCAACAGGGGAATGAGCAGTTCTTC.

This clone has just one count. The chain combines TRBV10-3 with TRBJ2-7, with D unresolved. Trimming pared 2 bases from V and 5 bases from J, leaving 4 bases between. CDR1 ENHRY and CDR2 SYGVKD come from the germline V gene. The length of the CDR3 is 11 residues. The CDR3 loop is CAISEEHEQYF. The CDR3 DNA follows: TGTGCCATCAGTGAGGAACACGAGCAGTACTTC.

The rearrangement uses TRBV5-8 and TRBJ2-1; maybe TRBD2 (6 bases). CDR1 and CDR2 from the germline V gene are SGHTS and YDEGEE. The CDR3 runs to 13 residues. V was trimmed by 8 bases and J by 4 bases, leaving 13 bases between them. CDR3 nucleotides: TGTGCCAGATCCCGGGACTTATACAATGAGCAGTTCTTC. Protein product: CARSRDLYNEQFF.

J is TRBJ2-2 and V is TRBV10-3; D ambiguous. The length of the CDR3 is 14 residues. The germline V gene has CDR1 ENHRY and CDR2 SYGVKD. V lost 4 bases and J lost 2, with 8 bases in between. This CDR3 is CAISGTENTGELFF. DNA of the CDR3: TGTGCCATCAGTGGAACAGAAAACACCGGGGAGCTGTTTTTT.

The chain has TRBV29-1 and TRBJ2-3; 7 nucleotides align to TRBD2. Germline trimming cut 1 base from V and 6 bases from J; bases unmatched to any gene: 10. Germline V gene data show CDR1 as SQVTM and CDR2 as ANQGSEA. This CDR3 region has 15 residues. For the CDR3, the DNA is TGCAGCGTTGAAGGGGGAGGCGGGAGCTTGGATACGCAGTATTTT. Translating gives CSVEGGGGSLDTQYF.

There are a few counts of this clone. The rearrangement links TRBV27 to TRBJ2-5; TRBD1 agrees at 9 bases. V gave up 3 bases and J gave up 2 bases; unmatched junction bases: 4. Germline CDR1 MNHEY, CDR2 SMNVEV (reference sequence). This CDR3 contains 15 residues. The CDR3 sequence is CASSFGQGRQETQYF. The CDR3 DNA follows: TGTGCCAGCAGTTTCGGACAGGGGCGACAAGAGACCCAGTACTTC.

The J gene is TRBJ2-1, the V gene TRBV27; D perhaps matches TRBD2 (6 bases). Germline V lookup: CDR1 MNHEY, CDR2 SMNVEV (reference sequence). The CDR3 runs 14 residues. The V and J ends lost 6 bases and 3 bases respectively, with 12 bases between them. The CDR3 spells CASRLREFYNEQFF. For the CDR3, the DNA is TGTGCCAGCAGATTACGGGAGTTCTACAATGAGCAGTTCTTC.

V gene TRBV28 combines with J gene TRBJ2-1; 10 bases map to TRBD2. The CDR3 has 14 residues. Germline values: CDR1 MDHEN, CDR2 SYDVKM. J lost 10 bases, V lost 5 bases, and 8 bases had no gene match. CDR3 sequence: CASSEPGLAREQFF. CDR3 nucleotide sequence: TGTGCCAGCAGTGAACCGGGACTAGCGCGCGAGCAGTTCTTC. The whole variable domain, filled in from reference TRBV28 and TRBJ2-1, reads DVKVTQSSRYLVKRTGEKVFLECVQDMDHENMFWYRQDPGLGLRLIYFSYDVKMKEKGDIPEGYSVSREKKERFSLILESASTNQTSMYLCASSEPGLAREQFFGPGTRLTVL.

In its sample, this clone was seen once. The V gene is TRBV11-3, the J gene TRBJ2-1; perhaps TRBD2 as D (6 bases). Per the germline V gene, CDR1 is SGHNT and CDR2 is YENEEA. The ends were cut back, 5 bases at V and 4 bases at J, with 12 bases in the middle. This CDR3 has 14 residues. CDR3 nucleotide sequence: TGTGCCAGCAGCCTCGCGGGGACGTACAATGAGCAGTTCTTC. Translation: CASSLAGTYNEQFF.

The chain is built from TRBV7-5 and TRBJ1-1; TRBD1 was called by the table and not checked on the DNA. TRBV7-5 is described as a pseudogene. This CDR3 spans 11 amino acids. In DNA, the CDR3 is TGTGTCAGAAGCACAGGGACTGAAGCTTTCTTT. Its protein is CVRSTGTEAFF.

This clone appeared a single time. The rearrangement joins TRBV10-2 to TRBJ2-1, with 11 bases that match TRBD2. V dropped 6 bases and J dropped 7; count of bases not matched to a gene: 23. The CDR3 runs to 20 residues. CDR1 and CDR2 (germline): WSHSY, SAAADI. CDR3 in DNA: TGCGCCAGCAGAAGTGATAGGTCTAGCGGGAGGATATATTCGTCGAATGAGCAGTTCTTC. This translates into CASRSDRSSGRIYSSNEQFF.

In the case of this clone: Only one base separates this from a far larger clonotype, so it likely reflects a read error. This sequence joins TRBV6-1 and TRBJ1-6; possible D gene TRBD1, 5 bases. CDR1 MNHNS and CDR2 SASEGT come from the germline V gene. The CDR3 consists of 15 residues. V lost 1 base to trimming and J lost 6 bases, with 10 bases between them. The CDR3 region is CASSEGTTTNSPLHF. In DNA form, the CDR3 reads TGTGCCAGCAGTGAAGGGACAACTACTAATTCACCCCTCCACTTT.

This clone has a single count. The chain is built from TRBV19 and TRBJ2-3, with D perhaps TRBD1 or TRBD2 (7 bases each). The CDR3 is 15 amino acids. The V and J ends lost 9 bases and 4 bases respectively, with 20 bases between them. Germline V gene data show CDR1 as LNHDA and CDR2 as SQIVND (reference sequence). CDR3: CASRHGRGGPDTQYF. DNA for the CDR3: TGTGCCAGCAGACACGGCAGGGGGGGCCCAGATACGCAGTATTTT.

The chain employs TRBV6-6 and TRBJ2-5; TRBD1 matches 7 bases. CDR1 is MNHNY, CDR2 SVGAGI, per germline (reference sequence). V was clipped by 5 bases and J by 1 base; unmatched bases: 7. The CDR3 is 15 amino acids. DNA for the CDR3: TGTGCCAGCAGTGATCGGGACAGCCCCCAAGAGACCCAGTACTTC. It is translated as CASSDRDSPQETQYF.

The rearrangement joins TRBV5-6 to TRBJ1-2, with 7 bases lining up with TRBD1. Trimming removed 6 bases from V and 4 bases from J; junction bases left unmatched: 18. Germline assignment: CDR1 SGHDT and CDR2 YYEEEE. CDR3 length equals 17 residues. The CDR3 loop is CASKGSGQLSDGYGYTF. Here the CDR3 DNA reads TGTGCCAGCAAGGGGTCGGGACAGCTATCTGATGGCTATGGCTACACCTTC.

The rearrangement links TRBV9 to TRBJ1-4, with D perhaps TRBD1 (6 bases). The CDR3 is 13 amino acids. Germline V gene lookup returns CDR1 SGDLS and CDR2 YYNGEE. Deletions cut 4 bases from V and 8 bases from J, with 12 bases between. The CDR3: CASSMTGLEKLFF. CDR3 bases: TGTGCCAGCAGCATGACAGGTTTGGAAAAACTGTTTTTT.

The V gene is TRBV5-1, the J gene TRBJ1-1, with a weak D call TRBD1 (5 bases). The germline V and J ends were trimmed by 0 bases and 7 bases, with 13 bases remaining between them. The CDR3 is 14 residues long. CDR1 and CDR2 from the germline V gene are SGHRS and YFSETQ. CDR3 DNA sequence: TGCGCCAGCAGCTTGGTTACGCAGGGTGGTGAAGCTTTCTTT. This sequence encodes CASSLVTQGGEAFF.

This clone is medium-sized (0.01 to 0.1%) by share. The chain joins TRBV4-2 to TRBJ2-5; D unclear. The CDR3 has 14 residues. The germline V gene encodes CDR1 LGHNA and CDR2 YNFKEQ. V was cut by 3 bases and J by 5 bases, with 13 bases left in between. The DNA of the CDR3 is TGTGCCAGCAGCCAGGCCTTAAGGGTGGAGACCCAGTACTTC. Encoded protein: CASSQALRVETQYF.

The V call is TRBV5-1, the J call TRBJ2-5, with 9 bases fitting TRBD2. V trimming: 0 bases; J trimming: 2 bases; junction bases outside the gene matches: 5. CDR1 is SGHRS, CDR2 YFSETQ, per germline. This CDR3 spans 16 amino acids. The CDR3 DNA reads as TGCGCCAGCAGCTTGGCCTGGGCGGGAGGGCAAGAGACCCAGTACTTC. The encoded protein is CASSLAWAGGQETQYF.

J is TRBJ2-2 and V is TRBV27; 9 bases fit TRBD1. The CDR3 contains 15 residues. The V segment lost 6 bases and the J segment 5 bases; nucleotides outside the gene matches: 7. Germline CDR1 is MNHEY and CDR2 is SMNVEV (reference sequence). The DNA for the CDR3 is TGTGCCAGCAGCCCTAACAGGGGGCCTACCGGGGAGCTGTTTTTT. Translating gives CASSPNRGPTGELFF.

The genes are TRBV15 and TRBJ1-2; 7 positions match TRBD1. Germline CDR1 reads LNHNV; CDR2 reads YYDKDF (reference sequence). The CDR3 has 17 amino acids. Germline trimming cut 5 bases from V and 4 bases from J; bases unmatched to any gene: 16. CDR3 coding DNA: TGTGCCACCAGCGCTGAGATGGGACAGCTTCGGGGCTATGGCTACACCTTC. Protein product: CATSAEMGQLRGYGYTF.

The J gene is TRBJ2-5, the V gene TRBV5-1; D ambiguous. The germline gives CDR1 SGHRS, CDR2 YFSETQ. This CDR3 has 13 amino acids. V was trimmed by 6 bases and J by 4 bases, leaving 13 bases between them. This CDR3 reads CASIKGAGETQYF. DNA of the CDR3: TGCGCCAGCATCAAGGGTGCAGGAGAGACCCAGTACTTC. Variable domain in full (rest from reference TRBV5-1 and TRBJ2-5): KAGVTQTPRYLIKTRGQQVTLSCSPISGHRSVSWYQQTPGQGLQFLFEYFSETQRNKGNFPGRFSGRQFSNSRSEMNVSTLELGDSALYLCASIKGAGETQYFGPGTRLLVL.

The V call is TRBV7-2, the J call TRBJ2-7; 9 bases align to TRBD2. J gave up 2 bases and V 5 bases, and 4 bases lay outside the gene matches. From germline, CDR1 is SGHTA and CDR2 FQGNSA. The CDR3 runs 14 residues. In DNA, the CDR3 is TGTGCCAGCAGCCAGACTAGCGGTCCCTACGAGCAGTACTTC. Its protein is CASSQTSGPYEQYF.

J is TRBJ2-5 and V is TRBV6-5, with D possibly called TRBD1 or TRBD2 (5 bases each). This CDR3 is built from 13 residues. V was cut by 2 bases and J by 5 bases, with 9 bases left in between. Looked up from germline, CDR1 is MNHEY and CDR2 is SVGAGI. This CDR3 is CASSYPGAETQYF. DNA of the CDR3: TGTGCCAGCAGTTACCCCGGGGCCGAGACCCAGTACTTC.

The rearrangement links TRBV18 to TRBJ2-1; weak D call: TRBD2 (7 bases). CDR3 length: 14 residues. The germline CDR1 and CDR2 sequences are KGHSH and LQKENI. V lost 5 bases and J 6 bases, leaving 14 bases between the germline ends. CDR3 nucleotide sequence: TGTGCCAGCTCAAGCGGGAAGGGGGTCAATGAGCAGTTCTTC. Translated, it gives CASSSGKGVNEQFF.

This chain uses TRBV30 with TRBJ2-5; 13 bases line up with TRBD2. Germline-derived CDR1 and CDR2 are GTSNPN and SVGIG (reference sequence). J lost 5 bases, V lost 8 bases, and 8 bases had no gene match. The CDR3 contains 14 residues. The CDR3 DNA is TGTGCCAGCAACCAACTAGCGGGAGGGGAGACCCAGTACTTC. Its protein product is CASNQLAGGETQYF.

CDR3 loop: CASSAPILGNEQFF. CDR3 in DNA: TGTGCCAGCAGCGCCCCAATCCTTGGCAATGAGCAGTTCTTC. This chain links TRBV9 with TRBJ2-1; D is ambiguous. V lost 3 bases to trimming and J lost 6 bases, with 13 bases between them. CDR1 and CDR2 from the germline V gene are SGDLS and YYNGEE. The CDR3 runs 14 residues.

The chain couples TRBV28 to TRBJ2-7; 8 bases are shared with TRBD1. V shed 6 bases and J 2 bases; nucleotides not matched to a gene: 9. This CDR3 contains 15 residues. In germline, CDR1 is MDHEN, CDR2 SYDVKM. CDR3 in DNA: TGTGCCAGCAGGTCCCAGGGGGCTCCCCCCTACGAGCAGTACTTC. Its protein is CASRSQGAPPYEQYF.

CDR3 amino acids: CASSIGGTGGSQTYEQYF. The DNA of the CDR3 is TGTGCCAGTAGTATAGGCGGGACAGGGGGTTCCCAAACCTACGAGCAGTACTTC. This sequence joins TRBV19 and TRBJ2-7, with 11 bases that match TRBD1. There are 18 residues in the CDR3. In germline, CDR1 is LNHDA, CDR2 SQIVND (reference sequence). Germline trimming cut 1 base from V and 2 bases from J; bases unmatched to any gene: 10.

There are a few counts of this clone. This chain connects TRBV28 to TRBJ1-5, with a tentative D call TRBD1 (6 bases). In germline, CDR1 is MDHEN, CDR2 SYDVKM. The CDR3 runs 14 residues. Trimming left V 5 bases short and J 2 bases short, with 10 bases between. In DNA, the CDR3 is TGTGCCAGCAGTCCGTACAGGGGCAATCAGCCCCAGCATTTT. This gives the protein CASSPYRGNQPQHF.